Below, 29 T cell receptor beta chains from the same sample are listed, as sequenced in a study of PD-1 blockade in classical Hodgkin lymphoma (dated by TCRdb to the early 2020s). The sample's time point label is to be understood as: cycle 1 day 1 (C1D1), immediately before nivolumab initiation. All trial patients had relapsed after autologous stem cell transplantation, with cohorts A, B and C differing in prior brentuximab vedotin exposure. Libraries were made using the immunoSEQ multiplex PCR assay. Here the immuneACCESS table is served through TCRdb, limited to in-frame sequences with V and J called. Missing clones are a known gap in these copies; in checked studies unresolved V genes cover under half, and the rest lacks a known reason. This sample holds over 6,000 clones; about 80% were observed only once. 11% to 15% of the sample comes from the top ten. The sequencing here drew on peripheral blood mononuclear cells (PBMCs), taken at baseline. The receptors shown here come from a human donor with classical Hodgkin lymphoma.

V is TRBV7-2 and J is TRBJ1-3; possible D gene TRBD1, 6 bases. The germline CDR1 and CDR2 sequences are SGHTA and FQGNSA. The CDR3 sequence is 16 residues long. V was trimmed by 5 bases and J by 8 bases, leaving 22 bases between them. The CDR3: CASSRFPGAFADTIYF. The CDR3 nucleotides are TGTGCCAGCAGCCGATTTCCGGGGGCCTTTGCTGACACCATATATTTT.

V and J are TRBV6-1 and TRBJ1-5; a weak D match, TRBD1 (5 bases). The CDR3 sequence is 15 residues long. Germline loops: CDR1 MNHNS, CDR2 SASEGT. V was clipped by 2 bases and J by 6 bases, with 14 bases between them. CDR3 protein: CASSESPGGFQPQHF. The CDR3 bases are TGTGCCAGCAGTGAATCCCCGGGGGGGTTTCAGCCCCAGCATTTT.

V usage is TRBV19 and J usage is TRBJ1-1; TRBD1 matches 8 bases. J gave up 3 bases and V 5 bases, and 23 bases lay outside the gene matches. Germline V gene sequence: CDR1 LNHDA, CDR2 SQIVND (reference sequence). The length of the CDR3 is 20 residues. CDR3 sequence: CASSHLRTGSTLEADTEAFF. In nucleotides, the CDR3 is TGTGCCAGTAGTCATCTCCGGACAGGGTCGACTCTCGAGGCGGACACTGAAGCTTTCTTT.

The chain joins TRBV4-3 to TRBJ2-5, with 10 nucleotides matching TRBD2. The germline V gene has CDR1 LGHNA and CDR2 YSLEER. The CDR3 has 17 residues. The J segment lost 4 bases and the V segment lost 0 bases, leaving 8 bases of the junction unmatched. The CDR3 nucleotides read TGCGCCAGCAGCCAAGAACCAGCGGGAGGGCGGCGAGAGACCCAGTACTTC. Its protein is CASSQEPAGGRRETQYF.

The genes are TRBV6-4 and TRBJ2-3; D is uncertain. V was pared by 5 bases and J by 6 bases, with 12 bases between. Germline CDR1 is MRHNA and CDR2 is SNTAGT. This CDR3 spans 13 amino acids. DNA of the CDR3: TGTGCCAGCAGTCAATCTTTTAGGGATACGCAGTATTTT. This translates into CASSQSFRDTQYF.

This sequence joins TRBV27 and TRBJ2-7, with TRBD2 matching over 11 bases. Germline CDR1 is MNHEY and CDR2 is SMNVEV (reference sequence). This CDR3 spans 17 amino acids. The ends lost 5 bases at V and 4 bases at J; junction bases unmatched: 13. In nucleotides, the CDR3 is TGTGCCAGCAGTCTAAGACCCTTAGCGGGAGGGCATTACGAGCAGTACTTC. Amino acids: CASSLRPLAGGHYEQYF.

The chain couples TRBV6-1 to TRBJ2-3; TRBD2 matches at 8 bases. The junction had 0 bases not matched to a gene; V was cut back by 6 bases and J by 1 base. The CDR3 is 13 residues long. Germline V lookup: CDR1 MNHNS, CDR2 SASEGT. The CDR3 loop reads CASSGRGTDTQYF. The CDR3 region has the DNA TGTGCCAGCAGCGGGAGGGGCACAGATACGCAGTATTTT.

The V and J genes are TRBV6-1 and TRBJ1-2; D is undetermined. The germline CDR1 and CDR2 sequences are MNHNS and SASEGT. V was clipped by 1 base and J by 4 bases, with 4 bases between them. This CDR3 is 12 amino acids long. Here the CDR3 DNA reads TGTGCCAGCAGTGAAGGGACCTATGGCTACACCTTC. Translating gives CASSEGTYGYTF.

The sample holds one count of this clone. DNA for the CDR3: TGTGCCAGCAGCCCTCTGGCTAGCGGGACAGATACGCAGTATTTT. Its translation: CASSPLASGTDTQYF. This sequence joins TRBV2 and TRBJ2-3, with 8 bases that match TRBD2. Germline assignment: CDR1 SNHLY and CDR2 FYNNEI. V shed 6 bases, J shed 3 bases, and the junction held 8 bases outside the gene matches. The CDR3 spans 15 residues.

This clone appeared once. Written as DNA, the CDR3 is TGTGCCAGCTCAGAGACAGGGTCCAATCAGCCCCAGCATTTT. Residues: CASSETGSNQPQHF. The chain employs TRBV18 and TRBJ1-5, with TRBD1 identical over 7 bases. The germline V gene encodes CDR1 KGHSH and CDR2 LQKENI. With V trimmed by 5 bases and J by 3 bases, 4 bases remained unmatched. The CDR3 consists of 14 residues.

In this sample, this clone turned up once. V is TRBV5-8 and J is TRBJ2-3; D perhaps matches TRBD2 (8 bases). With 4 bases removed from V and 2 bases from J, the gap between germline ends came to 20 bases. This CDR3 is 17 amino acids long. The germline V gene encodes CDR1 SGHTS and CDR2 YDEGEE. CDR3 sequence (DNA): TGTGCCAGCAGCAAACTCAGGGGGACTAGAGACACAGATACGCAGTATTTT. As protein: CASSKLRGTRDTDTQYF.

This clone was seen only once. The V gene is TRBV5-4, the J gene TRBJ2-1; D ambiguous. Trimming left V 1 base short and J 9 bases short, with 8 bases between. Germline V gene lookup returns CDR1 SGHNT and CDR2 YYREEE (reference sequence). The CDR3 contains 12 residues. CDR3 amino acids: CASSLWQIEQFF. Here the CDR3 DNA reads TGTGCCAGCAGCTTGTGGCAGATTGAGCAGTTCTTC.

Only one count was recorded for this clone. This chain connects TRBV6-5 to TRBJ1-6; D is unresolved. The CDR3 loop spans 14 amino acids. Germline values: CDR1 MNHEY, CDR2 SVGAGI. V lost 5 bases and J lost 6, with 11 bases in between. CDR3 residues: CASSNRGSNSPLHF. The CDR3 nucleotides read TGTGCCAGCAGTAACCGGGGTTCTAATTCACCCCTCCACTTT.

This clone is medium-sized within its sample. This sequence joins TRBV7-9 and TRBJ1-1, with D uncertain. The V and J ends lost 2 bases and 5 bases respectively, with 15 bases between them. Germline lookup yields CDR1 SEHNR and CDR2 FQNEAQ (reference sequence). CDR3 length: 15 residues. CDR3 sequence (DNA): TGTGCCAGCAGCTTAAGTCAGGAGGGCGGGACTGAAGCTTTCTTT. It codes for CASSLSQEGGTEAFF.

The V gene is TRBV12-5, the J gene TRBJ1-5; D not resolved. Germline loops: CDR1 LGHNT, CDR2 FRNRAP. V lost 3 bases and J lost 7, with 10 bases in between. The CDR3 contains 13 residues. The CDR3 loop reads CASGLGLEQPQHF. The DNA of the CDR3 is TGTGCTAGTGGTTTAGGTCTGGAACAGCCCCAGCATTTT.

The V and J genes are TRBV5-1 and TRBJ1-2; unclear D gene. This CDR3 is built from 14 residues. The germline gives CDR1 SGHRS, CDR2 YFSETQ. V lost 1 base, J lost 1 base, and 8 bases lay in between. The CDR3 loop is CASSLSPGNYGYTF. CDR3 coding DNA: TGCGCCAGCAGCTTGTCCCCGGGTAACTATGGCTACACCTTC.

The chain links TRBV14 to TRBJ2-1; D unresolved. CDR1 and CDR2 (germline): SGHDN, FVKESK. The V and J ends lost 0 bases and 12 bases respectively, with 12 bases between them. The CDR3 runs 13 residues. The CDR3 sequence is CASSQDPWPSQFF. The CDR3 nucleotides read TGTGCCAGCAGCCAAGATCCTTGGCCGTCGCAGTTCTTC.

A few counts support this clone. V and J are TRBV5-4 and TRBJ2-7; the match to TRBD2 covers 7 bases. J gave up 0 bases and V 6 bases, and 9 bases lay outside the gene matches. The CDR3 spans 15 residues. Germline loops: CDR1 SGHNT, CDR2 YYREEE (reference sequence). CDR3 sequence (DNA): TGTGCCAGCACCCCACCGGGAGGTGGCTCCTACGAGCAGTACTTC. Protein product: CASTPPGGGSYEQYF.

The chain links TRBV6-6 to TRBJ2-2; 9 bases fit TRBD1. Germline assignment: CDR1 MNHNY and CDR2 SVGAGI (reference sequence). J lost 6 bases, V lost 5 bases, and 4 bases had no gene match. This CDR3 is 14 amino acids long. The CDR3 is CASSRTGVAGELFF. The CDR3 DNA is TGTGCCAGCAGTCGGACAGGGGTGGCCGGGGAGCTGTTTTTT.

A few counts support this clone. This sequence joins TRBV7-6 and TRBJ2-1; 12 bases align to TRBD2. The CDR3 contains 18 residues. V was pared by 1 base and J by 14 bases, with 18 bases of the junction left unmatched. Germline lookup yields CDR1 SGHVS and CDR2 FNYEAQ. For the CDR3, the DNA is TGTGCCAGCAGCTTAGTTGGTTCGCTAGCGGGGGGGATTGGTGCTGAGTTCTTC. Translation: CASSLVGSLAGGIGAEFF.

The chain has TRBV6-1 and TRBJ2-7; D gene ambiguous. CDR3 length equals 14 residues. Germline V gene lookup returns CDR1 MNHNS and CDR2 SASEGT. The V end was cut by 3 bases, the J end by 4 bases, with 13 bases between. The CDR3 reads CASSDWTLSYEQYF. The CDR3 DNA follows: TGTGCCAGCAGTGACTGGACCCTCTCTTACGAGCAGTACTTC.

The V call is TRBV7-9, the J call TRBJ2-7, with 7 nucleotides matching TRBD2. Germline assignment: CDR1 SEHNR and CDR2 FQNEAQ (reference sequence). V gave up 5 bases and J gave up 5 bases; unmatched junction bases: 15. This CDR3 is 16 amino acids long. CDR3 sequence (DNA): TGTGCCAGCAGCCCTAACCGGGGAGGGGCGAACAACGAGCAGTACTTC. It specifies CASSPNRGGANNEQYF.

The CDR3 DNA reads as TGTGCCAGCAAAAACAGGGGTCCCTACAATGAGCAGTTCTTC. This translates into CASKNRGPYNEQFF. The gene calls are TRBV6-6 and TRBJ2-1; TRBD1 aligns across 7 bases. Germline trimming cut 7 bases from V and 2 bases from J; bases unmatched to any gene: 5. CDR1 is MNHNY, CDR2 SVGAGI, per germline (reference sequence). This CDR3 has 14 residues.

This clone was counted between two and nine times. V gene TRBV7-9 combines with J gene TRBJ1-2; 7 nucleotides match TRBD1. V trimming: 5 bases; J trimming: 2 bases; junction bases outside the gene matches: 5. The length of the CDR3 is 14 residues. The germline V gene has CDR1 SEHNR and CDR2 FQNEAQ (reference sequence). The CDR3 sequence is CASSPGQWNYGYTF. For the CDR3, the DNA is TGTGCCAGCAGCCCGGGACAGTGGAACTATGGCTACACCTTC. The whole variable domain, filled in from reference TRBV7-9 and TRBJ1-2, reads DTGVSQNPRHKITKRGQNVTFRCDPISEHNRLYWYRQTLGQGPEFLTYFQNEAQLEKSRLLSDRFSAERPKGSFSTLEIQRTEQGDSAMYLCASSPGQWNYGYTFGSGTRLTVV.

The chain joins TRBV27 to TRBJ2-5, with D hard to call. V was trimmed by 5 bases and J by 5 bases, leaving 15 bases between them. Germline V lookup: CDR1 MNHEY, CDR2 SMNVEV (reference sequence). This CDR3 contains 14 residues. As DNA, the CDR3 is TGTGCCAGCAGTCCCCGTTTAGGCAGGGAGACCCAGTACTTC. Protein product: CASSPRLGRETQYF.

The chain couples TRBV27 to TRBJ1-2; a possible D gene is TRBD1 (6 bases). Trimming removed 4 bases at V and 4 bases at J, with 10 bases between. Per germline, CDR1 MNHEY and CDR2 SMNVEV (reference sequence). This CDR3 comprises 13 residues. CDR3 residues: CASSSTGPYGYTF. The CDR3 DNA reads TGTGCCAGCAGTTCGACAGGTCCCTATGGCTACACCTTC.

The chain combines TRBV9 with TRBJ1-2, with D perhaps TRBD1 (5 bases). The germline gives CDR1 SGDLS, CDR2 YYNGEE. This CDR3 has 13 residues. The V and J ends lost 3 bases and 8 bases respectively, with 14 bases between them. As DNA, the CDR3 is TGTGCCAGCAGCGAAACGACAGCGGACGGCTACACCTTC. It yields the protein CASSETTADGYTF.

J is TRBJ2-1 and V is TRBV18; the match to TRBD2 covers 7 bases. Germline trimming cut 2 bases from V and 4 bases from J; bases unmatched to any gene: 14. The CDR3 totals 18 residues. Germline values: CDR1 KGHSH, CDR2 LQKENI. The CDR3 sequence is CASSPAFPERGPYNEQFF. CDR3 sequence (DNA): TGTGCCAGCTCACCAGCCTTTCCTGAGCGGGGCCCTTACAATGAGCAGTTCTTC.

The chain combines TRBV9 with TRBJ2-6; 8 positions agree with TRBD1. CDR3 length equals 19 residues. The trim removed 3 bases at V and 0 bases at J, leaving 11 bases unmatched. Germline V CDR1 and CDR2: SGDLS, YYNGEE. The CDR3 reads CASSDRTGTGDSGANVLTF. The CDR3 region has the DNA TGTGCCAGCAGCGACCGAACAGGGACAGGAGACTCTGGGGCCAACGTCCTGACTTTC. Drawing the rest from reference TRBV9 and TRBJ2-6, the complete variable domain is DSGVTQTPKHLITATGQRVTLRCSPRSGDLSVYWYQQSLDQGLQFLIQYYNGEERAKGNILERFSAQQFPDLHSELNLSSLELGDSALYFCASSDRTGTGDSGANVLTFGAGSRLTVL.